This TCR beta chain originates from a study of cytomegalovirus exposure and HLA in healthy donors. PCR involved 60 Vbeta and 13 Jbeta primers. Some clones are missing from TCRdb's copy, which holds only in-frame ones; the method was immunoSEQ multiplex PCR. The sample includes around 200,000 clones, 79% of them seen just once. For this clone: Antigen: not known.

Study-level findings and limits: In a later analysis, TCR beta V- and J-gene trimming showed a link to a missense DCLRE1C variant. The study recorded over 150 TCR beta chains that were cytomegalovirus-associated. Within a later analysis, the majority of CMV-associated TCR beta chains appeared HLA-restricted. In vitro work confirmed that a few CMV-associated chains recognize CMV antigens.

Germline trimming cut 3 bases from V and 3 bases from J; bases unmatched to any gene: 7. This CDR3 is built from 15 residues. CDR1 LGHNA and CDR2 YNFKEQ come from the germline V gene. V is TRBV4-2 and J is TRBJ1-1; 7 bases agree with TRBD1. Sequencing used PBMCs. The sequence was collected from a woman aged 25 to 39 in good health and CMV-seropositive. The CDR3 DNA reads TGTGCCAGCAGCCAGAACAGGGGTGGAGACACTGAAGCTTTCTTT. The encoded protein is CASSQNRGGDTEAFF.